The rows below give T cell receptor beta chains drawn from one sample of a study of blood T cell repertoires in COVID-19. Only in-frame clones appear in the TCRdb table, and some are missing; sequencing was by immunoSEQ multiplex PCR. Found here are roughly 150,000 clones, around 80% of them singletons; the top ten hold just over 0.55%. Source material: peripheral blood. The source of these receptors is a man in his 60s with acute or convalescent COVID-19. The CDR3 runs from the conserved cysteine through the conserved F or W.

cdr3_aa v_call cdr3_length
CASSETSGRYDTQYF TRBV6-5 15
CAANRGKATNEKLFF TRBV6-5 15
CASSPQAVRQPQHF TRBV18 14
CAISPAITGVSGNTIYF TRBV10-3 17
CASRPQGRNTDTQYF TRBV25-1 15
CASKAGAGMNTEAFF TRBV19 15
CASSQDQIGGGYTF TRBV4-1 14
CASSQGMTQGGETQYF TRBV4-3 16
CASSARLAGVGRDTQYF TRBV7-2 17
CASSPTRGSGGVETQYF TRBV5-4 17
CASSLSSGGGSDTQYF TRBV19 16
CASRGGDLAKNIQYF TRBV10-2 15
CASSTHRERNTEAFF TRBV5-4 15
CASSPGQGGYEQYF TRBV27 14
CASSLSGDSPLHF TRBV5-6 13
CATAQGGAYEQYF TRBV19 13
CASTEGTGAQPQHF TRBV6-5 14
CASSLEGAGRGGHGYTF TRBV5-1 17
CASSKVVTSGEYCQETQYF TRBV21-1 19
CASSPGLAEHTGELFF TRBV18 16
CASSRNTYRGNYNEQFF TRBV6-6 17
CASSLDPGGYEQYF TRBV6-6 14
CASSRDTGNTEAFF TRBV5-1 14
CASSGTVYGYTF TRBV28 12
CASSKESRATEAFF TRBV19 14
CASSLAGSSYNEQFF TRBV5-5 15